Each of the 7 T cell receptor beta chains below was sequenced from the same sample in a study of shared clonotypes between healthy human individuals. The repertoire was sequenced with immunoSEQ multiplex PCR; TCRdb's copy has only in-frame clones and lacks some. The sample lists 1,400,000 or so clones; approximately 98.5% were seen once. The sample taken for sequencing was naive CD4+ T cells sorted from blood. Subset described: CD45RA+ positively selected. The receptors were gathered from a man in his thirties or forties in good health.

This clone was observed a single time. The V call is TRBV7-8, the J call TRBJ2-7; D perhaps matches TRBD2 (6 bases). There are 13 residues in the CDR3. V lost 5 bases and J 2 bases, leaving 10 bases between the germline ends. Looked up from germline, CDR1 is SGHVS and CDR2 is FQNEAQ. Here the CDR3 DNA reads TGTGCCAGCAGCAGGGGACTCCCCTACGAGCAGTACTTC. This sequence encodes CASSRGLPYEQYF.

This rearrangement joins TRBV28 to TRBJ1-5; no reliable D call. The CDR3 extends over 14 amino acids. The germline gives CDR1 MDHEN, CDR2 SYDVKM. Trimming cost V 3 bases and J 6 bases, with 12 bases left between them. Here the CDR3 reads CASSFYPRTQPQHF. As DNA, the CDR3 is TGTGCCAGCAGTTTTTACCCTCGGACTCAGCCCCAGCATTTT.

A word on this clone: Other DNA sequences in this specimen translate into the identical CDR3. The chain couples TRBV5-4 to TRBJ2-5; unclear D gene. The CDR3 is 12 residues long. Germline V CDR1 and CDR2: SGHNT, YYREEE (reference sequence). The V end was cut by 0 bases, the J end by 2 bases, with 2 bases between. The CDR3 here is CASSLGQETQYF. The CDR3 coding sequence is TGTGCCAGCAGCTTGGGACAAGAGACCCAGTACTTC.

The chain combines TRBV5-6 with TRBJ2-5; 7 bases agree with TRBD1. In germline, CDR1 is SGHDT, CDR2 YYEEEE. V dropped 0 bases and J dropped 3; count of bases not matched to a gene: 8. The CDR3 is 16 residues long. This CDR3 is CASSLVMGQRKETQYF. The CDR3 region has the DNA TGTGCCAGCAGCTTGGTCATGGGACAGCGAAAAGAGACCCAGTACTTC.

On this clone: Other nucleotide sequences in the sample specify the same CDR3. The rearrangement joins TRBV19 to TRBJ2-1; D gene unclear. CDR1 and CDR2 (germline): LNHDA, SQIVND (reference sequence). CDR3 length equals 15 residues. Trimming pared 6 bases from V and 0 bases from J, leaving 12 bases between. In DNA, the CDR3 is TGTGCCAGTAGCATCAGCGTAAGCTCCTACAATGAGCAGTTCTTC. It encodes CASSISVSSYNEQFF.

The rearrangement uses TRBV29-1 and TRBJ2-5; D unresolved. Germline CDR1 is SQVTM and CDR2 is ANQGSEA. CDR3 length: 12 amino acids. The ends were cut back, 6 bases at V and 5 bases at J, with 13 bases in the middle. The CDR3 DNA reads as TGCAGCGTCGATACCCCCCGGGAGACCCAGTACTTC. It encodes CSVDTPRETQYF.

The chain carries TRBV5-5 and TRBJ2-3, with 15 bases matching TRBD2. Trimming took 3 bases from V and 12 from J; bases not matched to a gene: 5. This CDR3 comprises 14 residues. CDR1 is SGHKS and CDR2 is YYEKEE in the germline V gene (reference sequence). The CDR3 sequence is CASSSGLAGGEQYF. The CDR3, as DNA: TGTGCCAGCAGCTCTGGACTAGCGGGAGGGGAACAGTATTTT. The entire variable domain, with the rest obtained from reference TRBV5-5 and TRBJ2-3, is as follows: DAGVTQSPTHLIKTRGQQVTLRCSPISGHKSVSWYQQVLGQGPQFIFQYYEKEERGRGNFPDRFSARQFPNYSSELNVNALLLGDSALYLCASSSGLAGGEQYFGPGTRLTVL.